The 11 T cell receptor beta chains presented below share a single source sample, sequenced in a study of blood T cell repertoires in COVID-19 (dated by TCRdb to 2020 to 2021). The library was obtained by the immunoSEQ multiplex PCR assay. TCRdb stores this immuneACCESS table with in-frame sequences only. Part of the clones is absent; in the studies checked, under half of the shortfall reflects unresolved V genes, and no reason is known for the rest. In this sample the table shows approximately 110,000 clones, around three quarters of which occur a single time. The top ten hold about 4.7% of the sample. What was sequenced was peripheral blood. These receptors were collected from a human donor in a cohort sampled during active or convalescent COVID-19.

In its sample, this clone was seen a few times. The V gene is TRBV5-1, the J gene TRBJ2-5; 13 bases map to TRBD2. The junction had 2 bases not matched to a gene; V was cut back by 1 base and J by 2 bases. This CDR3 comprises 16 residues. CDR1 is SGHRS, CDR2 YFSETQ, per germline. In DNA form, the CDR3 reads TGCGCCAGCAGCTTGCCGGGACTAGCGGGGCAAGAGACCCAGTACTTC. Translated: CASSLPGLAGQETQYF.

The chain is built from TRBV3-1 (or the pseudogene TRBV3-2) and TRBJ2-7; 12 nucleotides align to TRBD2. The J segment lost 2 bases and the V segment lost 3 bases, leaving 5 bases of the junction unmatched. The CDR3 totals 16 residues. CDR1 and CDR2 (germline): LGHDT, YNNKEL (reference sequence). The CDR3 reads CASSQPTSGGTYEQYF. The CDR3 region has the DNA TGTGCCAGCAGCCAGCCTACTAGCGGGGGGACCTACGAGCAGTACTTC.

V and J are TRBV4-1 and TRBJ2-7; possible D gene TRBD1, 5 bases. CDR1 MGHRA and CDR2 YSYEKL come from the germline V gene. The CDR3 contains 15 residues. V lost 1 base to trimming and J lost 1 base, with 11 bases between them. The CDR3 protein is CASSQASRASYEQYF. In nucleotides, the CDR3 is TGCGCCAGCAGCCAAGCCTCCAGGGCGTCCTACGAGCAGTACTTC.

A few counts support this clone. The J gene is TRBJ2-1, the V gene TRBV27; 11 bases align to TRBD2. This CDR3 has 17 amino acids. Losses at the gene ends were 5 bases for V and 0 bases for J; bases not matched to a gene: 6. Germline V gene data show CDR1 as MNHEY and CDR2 as SMNVEV (reference sequence). The CDR3 protein is CASSARLAGSSYNEQFF. CDR3 sequence (DNA): TGTGCCAGCAGTGCCCGACTAGCGGGGAGCTCCTACAATGAGCAGTTCTTC.

This clone was found once. The chain links TRBV5-4 to TRBJ2-7; D is possibly TRBD2 (5 bases). Per the germline V gene, CDR1 is SGHNT and CDR2 is YYREEE (reference sequence). This CDR3 is built from 15 residues. V shed 2 bases and J shed 3 bases, with 15 bases lying between them. Here the CDR3 reads CASSLGLVPNYEQYF. In DNA, the CDR3 is TGTGCCAGCAGCTTAGGACTGGTGCCCAACTACGAGCAGTACTTC.

On this clone itself: The sample holds other DNA sequences that translate to the same CDR3. The chain uses TRBV7-2 and TRBJ1-1; TRBD1 might be the D (6 bases). The CDR3 covers 14 residues. Deletions cut 5 bases from V and 1 base from J, with 11 bases between. Per germline, CDR1 SGHTA and CDR2 FQGNSA. The CDR3 sequence is CASSSQGGNTEAFF. The CDR3 DNA reads as TGTGCCAGCAGCAGCCAAGGGGGGAACACTGAAGCTTTCTTT.

This chain connects TRBV19 to TRBJ2-5; D remains ambiguous. The CDR3 covers 13 residues. Trimming removed 1 base at V and 4 bases at J, with 7 bases between. Germline loops: CDR1 LNHDA, CDR2 SQIVND (reference sequence). The CDR3 region is CASSIARAETQYF. CDR3 coding DNA: TGTGCCAGTAGTATAGCTAGAGCAGAGACCCAGTACTTC.

The rearrangement uses TRBV7-9 and TRBJ2-1; D gene uncertain. The germline V gene has CDR1 SEHNR and CDR2 FQNEAQ (reference sequence). V gave up 0 bases and J gave up 0 bases, with 6 bases separating them. The CDR3 runs to 15 residues. CDR3 sequence: CASSLAHFSYNEQFF. Here the CDR3 DNA reads TGTGCCAGCAGCTTAGCGCACTTCTCCTACAATGAGCAGTTCTTC.

V gene TRBV6-5 combines with J gene TRBJ2-3; 7 bases agree with TRBD2. V lost 2 bases to trimming and J lost 3 bases; unmatched junction nucleotides: 5. The CDR3 loop spans 15 amino acids. Per the germline V gene, CDR1 is MNHEY and CDR2 is SVGAGI. The chain's CDR3 is CASSYAGGRTDTQYF. Here the CDR3 DNA reads TGTGCCAGCAGTTACGCCGGGGGGAGGACAGATACGCAGTATTTT.

The J gene is TRBJ2-5, the V gene TRBV7-2, with D possibly matching TRBD2 (5 bases). Germline V gene sequence: CDR1 SGHTA, CDR2 FQGNSA. Trimming left V 5 bases short and J 2 bases short, with 12 bases between. The CDR3 length is 14 residues. As DNA, the CDR3 is TGTGCCAGCAGCCTAGGACGGGGACAAGAGACCCAGTACTTC. Translation gives CASSLGRGQETQYF. The variable domain in full, with the rest retrieved from reference TRBV7-2 and TRBJ2-5, is GAGVSQSPSNKVTEKGKDVELRCDPISGHTALYWYRQSLGQGLEFLIYFQGNSAPDKSGLPSDRFSAERTGGSVSTLTIQRTQQEDSAVYLCASSLGRGQETQYFGPGTRLLVL.

V is TRBV7-6 and J is TRBJ1-2; tentatively, D is TRBD1 (6 bases). Germline values: CDR1 SGHVS, CDR2 FNYEAQ. CDR3 size: 18 residues. V shed 5 bases and J shed 1 base, with 23 bases lying between them. This CDR3 is CASSDRQALVPFNYGYTF. The CDR3 DNA reads as TGTGCCAGCAGCGACCGACAGGCCCTAGTACCTTTTAACTATGGCTACACCTTC.